This T cell receptor beta chain stems from a study of post-analysis software for immune sequencing data. About this clonotype: Its target is unknown.

Regarding the study as a whole: Among four or five TRBV segments more frequent in patients than controls were TRBV5-6, TRBV5-1 and TRBV20-1.

This CDR3 contains 16 residues. The germline CDR1 and CDR2 sequences are SGHAT and FQNNGV. The germline V and J ends were trimmed by 4 bases and 0 bases, with 16 bases remaining between them. The TCR beta cDNA libraries carried unique molecular identifiers. TCRdb ran MiXCR on the PCR reads and lists one entry per CDR3 protein. The table includes hundreds of thousands of distinct CDR3 sequences, roughly three fifths detected once. V usage is TRBV11-2 and J usage is TRBJ2-7; either TRBD1 or TRBD2 may fit D (5 bases each). The material sequenced was blood. The origin of this receptor is a girl aged 2-10 years with multiple sclerosis. The DNA for the CDR3 is TGTGCCAGCAGCTGGGCCCCCCCGGGACCCTCCTACGAGCAGTACTTC. Protein sequence: CASSWAPPGPSYEQYF.